The 9 T cell receptor beta chains presented below share a single source sample, sequenced in a study of OX40 agonist ivuxolimab in advanced cancers. Generated by immunoSEQ multiplex PCR, the TCRdb table keeps only in-frame clones and is missing some. Here the sample spans approximately 84,000 clones, more than 75% being singletons. The sequencing used CD4+ or CD8+ T cells sorted from blood, collected in a trial of the OX40 agonist ivuxolimab. These receptors came from an adult with an advanced solid tumor such as melanoma, head and neck, liver or kidney cancer.

This sequence joins TRBV14 and TRBJ2-3; no clear D gene. Germline V lookup: CDR1 SGHDN, CDR2 FVKESK. The CDR3 extends over 14 amino acids. Trimming cost V 0 bases and J 5 bases, with 9 bases left between them. The CDR3 bases are TGTGCCAGCAGCCAAGACTGGGTGATAGATACGCAGTATTTT. Its translation: CASSQDWVIDTQYF.

The genes are TRBV27 and TRBJ2-5, with D maybe TRBD1 (6 bases). V dropped 3 bases and J dropped 0 bases, with 11 bases sitting between them. In germline, CDR1 is MNHEY, CDR2 SMNVEV (reference sequence). The CDR3 runs to 15 residues. CDR3 residues: CASSFRGRYQETQYF. CDR3 nucleotide sequence: TGTGCCAGCAGTTTCAGGGGCCGGTACCAAGAGACCCAGTACTTC.

This rearrangement joins TRBV5-1 to TRBJ2-2; 9 positions agree with TRBD1. Trimming removed 3 bases from V and 5 bases from J; junction bases left unmatched: 14. The length of the CDR3 is 18 residues. Per the germline V gene, CDR1 is SGHRS and CDR2 is YFSETQ. CDR3 DNA sequence: TGCGCCAGCAGCTCGATCCGTCCAGGACAGGGGCAAACCGGGGAGCTGTTTTTT. This gives the protein CASSSIRPGQGQTGELFF.

This clone was recorded a few times. CDR3 residues: CASRLRDRGQYEQYF. The CDR3 DNA follows: TGTGCCAGTAGATTGAGGGACAGGGGGCAGTACGAGCAGTACTTC. The chain has TRBV19 and TRBJ2-7, with 12 bases aligning to TRBD1. Trimming removed 6 bases from V and 4 bases from J; junction bases left unmatched: 7. CDR1 is LNHDA, CDR2 SQIVND, per germline (reference sequence). The CDR3 loop spans 15 amino acids.

V usage is TRBV28 and J usage is TRBJ2-7; possible D gene TRBD1, 6 bases. CDR3 length equals 13 residues. Germline CDR1 and CDR2: MDHEN and SYDVKM. Trimming removed 4 bases at V and 9 bases at J, with 16 bases between. The CDR3 is CASSSTDRFGQYF. CDR3 nucleotide sequence: TGTGCCAGCAGTTCCACTGACAGGTTTGGGCAGTACTTC.

This chain links TRBV28 with TRBJ2-2; 8 bases align to TRBD1. The CDR3 is made up of 17 amino acids. Looked up from germline, CDR1 is MDHEN and CDR2 is SYDVKM. Losses at the gene ends were 5 bases for V and 1 base for J; bases not matched to a gene: 9. The CDR3 is CASSRNSGTGNTGELFF. The DNA for the CDR3 is TGTGCCAGCAGTCGAAATTCCGGGACAGGGAACACCGGGGAGCTGTTTTTT.

This clone was seen just once. The gene calls are TRBV25-1 and TRBJ1-1; 9 bases fit TRBD1. Looked up from germline, CDR1 is MGHDK and CDR2 is SYGVNS. The CDR3 runs 15 residues. V was clipped by 1 base and J by 5 bases; unmatched bases: 5. The CDR3, as DNA: TGTGCCAGCAGTGAATTTCACAGGGGGCGAACTGAAGCTTTCTTT. Protein product: CASSEFHRGRTEAFF.

The J gene is TRBJ1-5, the V gene TRBV21-1; the table's TRBD1 call for D was not verified on the DNA. TRBV21-1 counts as a pseudogene. The CDR3 extends over 17 amino acids. CDR3 amino acids: CASNIRTGILINQPQHF. CDR3 in DNA: TGTGCCAGCAACATACGGACAGGGATCCTAATCAATCAGCCCCAGCATTTT.

The CDR3 nucleotides read TGTGCCAGCAGCCCCCAATCGGGCACCTCAACTAATGAAAAACTGTTTTTT. Protein: CASSPQSGTSTNEKLFF. The chain carries TRBV5-4 and TRBJ1-4; D call uncertain. Germline CDR1 and CDR2: SGHNT and YYREEE (reference sequence). This CDR3 region has 17 residues. Trimming cost V 4 bases and J 0 bases, with 16 bases left between them.